The entry below describes one TCR beta chain. This sample is part of a study of cytomegalovirus exposure and HLA in healthy donors. Study at large: Some 200 million T cells yielded 100 million or so unique TCR beta sequences in earlier analysis. Of about 390 genotyped donors, more than 65% grouped in the Caucasian-associated ancestry cluster. An early release of data contained 70 million to 95 million unique TCRs, which came from HLA-typed donors.

V was shortened by 5 bases and J by 1 base, with 11 bases between the two germline ends. The CDR3 length is 15 residues. Germline-derived CDR1 and CDR2 are SGHTA and FQGTGA. The PCR made use of 60 Vbeta and 13 Jbeta primers. Produced via immunoSEQ multiplex PCR; TCRdb's table is partial and in-frame only. The sample holds a few hundred thousand clones, roughly 90% seen once. This receptor was obtained from a woman between 18 and 29 years old in good health and CMV-seronegative. The chain links TRBV7-3 to TRBJ2-2; D call uncertain. Material: PBMCs. DNA of the CDR3: TGTGCCAGCAGCCCCCGGGTAGGGAACACCGGGGAGCTGTTTTTT. Translating it yields CASSPRVGNTGELFF.